The 17 T cell receptor beta chains given below trace back to one sample, sequenced in a study of T-cell memory formation after mild COVID-19. MiXCR, applied by TCRdb to the 5' RACE reads, yields one record per CDR3 protein. The repertoire holds more than 150,000 distinct CDR3 sequences, with about 18% as singletons. Sequenced: PBMCs or a T cell subset sorted from them (not recorded which). The receptors here all came from a man between 18 and 29 years old who had mild COVID-19 (a few samples of this study predate the infection). Cell type and time point are not known.

This clonotype was counted between two and nine times. The chain employs TRBV12-3 or TRBV12-4 and TRBJ2-5, with D tentatively TRBD1 (5 bases). The ends were cut back, 6 bases at V and 2 bases at J, with 13 bases in the middle. This CDR3 is built from 14 residues. CDR3 in DNA: TGTGCCAGCAGACTGGGTACAGGACAAGAGACCCAGTACTTC. Residues: CASRLGTGQETQYF.

This clonotype turned up a few times. The rearrangement uses TRBV7-2 and TRBJ1-1; perhaps TRBD1 as D (5 bases). V gave up 5 bases and J gave up 1 base, with 11 bases separating them. Germline V gives CDR1 SGHTA, CDR2 FQGNSA. The CDR3 has 14 amino acids. The CDR3 protein is CASSVYQGNTEAFF. DNA for the CDR3: TGTGCCAGCAGCGTTTACCAGGGGAACACTGAAGCTTTCTTT.

This clonotype was seen more than once but under ten times. The V and J genes are TRBV7-9 and TRBJ1-5; TRBD1 matches at 7 bases. With V trimmed by 4 bases and J by 1 base, 1 base remained unmatched. This CDR3 is built from 14 residues. The germline V gene has CDR1 SEHNR and CDR2 FQNEAQ (reference sequence). In DNA form, the CDR3 reads TGTGCCAGCAGCTCGGACAGGAGCAATCAGCCCCAGCATTTT. This gives the protein CASSSDRSNQPQHF. The full variable domain, its missing parts supplied by reference TRBV7-9 and TRBJ1-5, is DTGVSQNPRHKITKRGQNVTFRCDPISEHNRLYWYRQTLGQGPEFLTYFQNEAQLEKSRLLSDRFSAERPKGSFSTLEIQRTEQGDSAMYLCASSSDRSNQPQHFGDGTRLSIL.

The chain couples TRBV5-4 to TRBJ1-5; no clear D gene. Trimming left V 10 bases short and J 6 bases short, with 14 bases between. Germline V gene lookup returns CDR1 SGHNT and CDR2 YYREEE (reference sequence). The CDR3 is 12 amino acids. The CDR3 region has the DNA TGTGCCGAGGAGACGGGGAGTCAGCCCCAGCATTTT. Translation gives CAEETGSQPQHF.

In its sample, this clonotype was seen a few times. The V gene is TRBV6-6, the J gene TRBJ2-1; possibly TRBD1 or TRBD2 for D (5 bases each). V lost 4 bases to trimming and J lost 6 bases, with 16 bases between them. The V gene's germline CDR1 is MNHNY and CDR2 SVGAGI (reference sequence). The CDR3 contains 15 residues. This chain's CDR3 is CASSWGRDWLNEQFF. The CDR3 coding sequence is TGTGCCAGCAGTTGGGGACGGGATTGGCTCAATGAGCAGTTCTTC.

Only a few counts were recorded for this clonotype. The chain links TRBV10-1 to TRBJ1-1; D gene uncertain. Per germline, CDR1 WNHNN and CDR2 SYGVQD (reference sequence). This CDR3 has 12 residues. The V end lost 2 bases, the J end lost 3 bases, and 4 bases lay between the germline ends. The CDR3 region is CASSERHTEAFF. The CDR3 nucleotides are TGCGCCAGCAGTGAGAGACACACTGAAGCTTTCTTT.

This clonotype was seen a handful of times. The gene calls are TRBV5-1 and TRBJ1-6, with 9 bases matching TRBD1. Germline-derived CDR1 and CDR2 are SGHRS and YFSETQ. Trimming took 3 bases from V and 9 from J; bases not matched to a gene: 7. The CDR3 spans 15 residues. CDR3: CASSSELTGGSPLHF. For the CDR3, the DNA is TGCGCCAGCAGCTCCGAGTTGACAGGGGGTTCACCCCTCCACTTT.

This clonotype has only a few counts. This chain connects TRBV25-1 to TRBJ2-1, with D unclear. The ends were cut back, 6 bases at V and 0 bases at J, with 6 bases in the middle. The germline gives CDR1 MGHDK, CDR2 SYGVNS. The CDR3 is 13 amino acids. The CDR3 protein is CASRSSSYNEQFF. CDR3 DNA: TGTGCCAGCAGGTCGAGCTCCTACAATGAGCAGTTCTTC.

This rearrangement joins TRBV12-3 or TRBV12-4 to TRBJ2-1, with TRBD1 matching over 8 bases. The CDR3 runs to 12 residues. Trimming at V came to 7 bases and at J to 9 bases, leaving 5 bases not matched to a gene. The DNA for the CDR3 is TGTGCCAGCAACCTCGGACAGGGTGAGCAGTTCTTC. Amino acids: CASNLGQGEQFF.

This clonotype was recorded only once. The chain links TRBV4-3 to TRBJ1-1, with D tentatively TRBD1 (6 bases). CDR1 LGHNA and CDR2 YSLEER come from the germline V gene. Trimming cost V 0 bases and J 4 bases, with 15 bases left between them. The CDR3 loop spans 16 amino acids. DNA of the CDR3: TGCGCCAGCAGCCAAGATCGGGGGAAGGGGGGCACTGAAGCTTTCTTT. It yields the protein CASSQDRGKGGTEAFF.

This clonotype turned up a few times. This sequence joins TRBV12-3 or TRBV12-4 and TRBJ1-2; D is unclear. The V end lost 3 bases, the J end lost 5 bases, and 16 bases lay between the germline ends. This CDR3 has 15 residues. The CDR3 bases are TGTGCCAGCAGTTTGAATGGAGCCGGGGAGTATGGCTACACCTTC. The encoded protein is CASSLNGAGEYGYTF.

The chain uses TRBV6-1 and TRBJ2-3; tentatively, D is TRBD2 (6 bases). V shed 5 bases and J shed 8 bases, with 11 bases lying between them. The CDR3 covers 12 residues. Germline V CDR1 and CDR2: MNHNS, SASEGT. The CDR3 region is CASSPPGGTQYF. CDR3 bases: TGTGCCAGCAGTCCCCCCGGGGGTACGCAGTATTTT.

V and J are TRBV6-1 and TRBJ2-3; TRBD2 agrees at 7 bases. With 3 bases clipped from V and 0 bases from J, the junction kept 6 bases outside the gene matches. Germline V gene data show CDR1 as MNHNS and CDR2 as SASEGT. The CDR3 covers 16 residues. The CDR3 spells CASSERKRGSTDTQYF. The CDR3 DNA is TGTGCCAGCAGTGAGCGGAAGCGGGGTAGCACAGATACGCAGTATTTT.

V and J are TRBV7-2 and TRBJ2-3; D is uncertain. Trimming took off 0 bases at V and 8 bases at J, with 15 bases between the two ends. Looked up from germline, CDR1 is SGHTA and CDR2 is FQGNSA. The CDR3 contains 15 residues. The CDR3 here is CASSLARVTQGTQYF. The CDR3 DNA reads as TGTGCCAGCAGCTTAGCCCGGGTTACCCAAGGTACGCAGTATTTT.

In this sample, this clonotype turned up a few times. The V and J genes are TRBV7-2 and TRBJ2-3, with TRBD2 identical over 11 bases. The germline V gene has CDR1 SGHTA and CDR2 FQGNSA. The CDR3 spans 18 residues. The ends lost 5 bases at V and 8 bases at J; junction bases unmatched: 18. Here the CDR3 reads CASSLGLSGGAPHVTQYF. As DNA, the CDR3 is TGTGCCAGCAGCCTGGGTCTTAGCGGGGGGGCCCCCCATGTTACGCAGTATTTT. The entire variable domain, with the rest obtained from reference TRBV7-2 and TRBJ2-3, is as follows: GAGVSQSPSNKVTEKGKDVELRCDPISGHTALYWYRQSLGQGLEFLIYFQGNSAPDKSGLPSDRFSAERTGGSVSTLTIQRTQQEDSAVYLCASSLGLSGGAPHVTQYFGPGTRLTVL.

Only a few counts were recorded for this clonotype. The chain couples TRBV18 to TRBJ1-2, with 7 bases identical to TRBD1. The germline gives CDR1 KGHSH, CDR2 LQKENI. This CDR3 is 14 amino acids long. V shed 3 bases, J shed 8 bases, and the junction held 9 bases outside the gene matches. CDR3 region: CASSPDDRVWGYTF. The CDR3 DNA is TGTGCCAGCTCACCCGACGACAGGGTTTGGGGCTACACCTTC.

The rearrangement links TRBV20-1 to TRBJ2-1; a weak D match, TRBD2 (6 bases). In germline, CDR1 is DFQATT, CDR2 SNEGSKA (reference sequence). The CDR3 runs to 14 residues. The V gene lost 6 bases and the J gene lost 3 bases, with 15 bases spanning the gap. The CDR3 loop reads CSARASSDYNEQFF. The CDR3 DNA follows: TGCAGTGCAAGGGCCTCTAGCGACTACAATGAGCAGTTCTTC.